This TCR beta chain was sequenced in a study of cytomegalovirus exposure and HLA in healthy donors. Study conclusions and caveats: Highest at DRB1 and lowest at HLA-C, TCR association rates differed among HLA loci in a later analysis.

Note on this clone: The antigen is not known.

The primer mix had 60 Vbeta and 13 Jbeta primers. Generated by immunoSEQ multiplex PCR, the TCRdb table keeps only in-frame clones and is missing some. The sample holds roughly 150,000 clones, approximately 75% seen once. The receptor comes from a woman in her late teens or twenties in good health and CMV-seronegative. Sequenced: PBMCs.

CDR3 protein: CASSLQHTDTQYF. CDR3 in DNA: TGTGCCAGCAGTTTACAGCACACAGATACGCAGTATTTT. The V and J genes are TRBV6-5 and TRBJ2-3; unclear D gene. V dropped 4 bases and J dropped 2 bases, with 7 bases sitting between them. Germline CDR1 and CDR2: MNHEY and SVGAGI. This CDR3 has 13 amino acids.